A single sample is the source of the 32 T cell receptor beta chains below, sequenced in a study of shared clonotypes between healthy human individuals. CD8 cells regarded as naive lacked CD45RO, were positively chosen for CCR7, and omitted terminally differentiated effector memory CD45RA+ cells. Sequencing used immunoSEQ multiplex PCR; TCRdb keeps in-frame clones, though not all of them. The sample lists roughly 2,000,000 clones; just under 95% were seen once. Sequencing used naive CD8+ T cells from PBMCs. The receptors originated from a man between 18 and 35 years old in good health. Some clones in this sample may be carry-over from other donors' samples.

The chain employs TRBV7-8 and TRBJ2-7; TRBD2 matches 14 bases. In germline, CDR1 is SGHVS, CDR2 FQNEAQ. The CDR3 totals 16 residues. Trimming cost V 5 bases and J 6 bases; bases outside gene matches: 9. The CDR3 here is CASSTAGLAGVLEQYF. The CDR3 DNA reads as TGTGCCAGCAGCACCGCGGGACTAGCGGGAGTCCTCGAGCAGTACTTC.

The chain combines TRBV5-8 with TRBJ2-2, with D hard to call. The V gene lost 2 bases and the J gene lost 13 bases, with 3 bases spanning the gap. CDR1 and CDR2 from the germline V gene are SGHTS and YDEGEE. The CDR3 length is 9 residues. CDR3 loop: CASSFGLFF. The DNA for the CDR3 is TGTGCCAGCAGCTTTGGGCTGTTTTTT.

The table lists this clone with a count of one. CDR3 DNA: TGTGCCAGCTCCACCGGGGGTAGCCCCTACGAGCAGTACTTC. Amino acids: CASSTGGSPYEQYF. The chain uses TRBV9 and TRBJ2-7, with a possible D match to TRBD2 (6 bases). Trimming cost V 7 bases and J 2 bases, with 16 bases left between them. The germline V gene encodes CDR1 SGDLS and CDR2 YYNGEE. This CDR3 region has 14 residues.

The V and J genes are TRBV27 and TRBJ2-7, with no clear D. The CDR3 is made up of 15 amino acids. Germline loops: CDR1 MNHEY, CDR2 SMNVEV (reference sequence). Trimming stripped 5 bases from V and 0 bases from J, with 14 bases between. The CDR3 sequence: CASSASLPSSYEQYF. Here the CDR3 DNA reads TGTGCCAGCAGTGCGAGCCTTCCAAGCTCCTACGAGCAGTACTTC.

This chain connects TRBV2 to TRBJ2-1, with 7 bases lining up with TRBD1. The CDR3 consists of 15 residues. Germline CDR1 reads SNHLY; CDR2 reads FYNNEI. The V and J ends lost 4 bases and 7 bases, in that order; junction bases with no gene match: 10. CDR3 nucleotides: TGTGCCAGCAGTGCGAAACCGGGACAGAGGAATGAGCAGTTCTTC. Translating gives CASSAKPGQRNEQFF.

The rearrangement joins TRBV28 to TRBJ2-2; D perhaps matches TRBD1 (6 bases). The CDR3 runs 17 residues. Trimming stripped 1 base from V and 6 bases from J, with 18 bases between. Germline V gene lookup returns CDR1 MDHEN and CDR2 SYDVKM. The CDR3 nucleotides read TGTGCCAGCAGTTTATACCGGCGGACAGACAACTCCGGGGAGCTGTTTTTT. Translation: CASSLYRRTDNSGELFF.

The CDR3 protein is CASSIYPRGSGTEAFF. In DNA form, the CDR3 reads TGCGCCAGCAGCATCTACCCTAGGGGTAGTGGCACTGAAGCTTTCTTT. The chain recombines TRBV5-1 with TRBJ1-1; a possible D gene is TRBD1 (5 bases). V dropped 4 bases and J dropped 4 bases, with 20 bases sitting between them. CDR1 and CDR2 from the germline V gene are SGHRS and YFSETQ. The CDR3 has 16 amino acids.

The chain has TRBV14 and TRBJ1-2; D is unclear. Germline CDR1 SGHDN, CDR2 FVKESK. CDR3 length: 13 residues. Trimming pared 4 bases from V and 7 bases from J, leaving 13 bases between. The CDR3 loop is CASSRSARGGYTF. CDR3 bases: TGTGCCAGCAGCCGGTCAGCGCGTGGTGGCTACACCTTC. Full variable domain (missing parts from reference TRBV14 and TRBJ1-2): EAGVTQFPSHSVIEKGQTVTLRCDPISGHDNLYWYRRVMGKEIKFLLHFVKESKQDESGMPNNRFLAERTGGTYSTLKVQPAELEDSGVYFCASSRSARGGYTFGSGTRLTVV.

The genes are TRBV7-8 and TRBJ2-7; TRBD2 aligns across 9 bases. The CDR3 runs 18 residues. Germline CDR1 SGHVS, CDR2 FQNEAQ. Trimming at V came to 2 bases and at J to 3 bases, leaving 14 bases not matched to a gene. CDR3 coding DNA: TGTGCCAGCAGCTTAAAGTTCCCGCTAGCGGGGACTGACTACGAGCAGTACTTC. This gives the protein CASSLKFPLAGTDYEQYF.

The CDR3 region is CASSLLAGGITSTDTQYF. As DNA, the CDR3 is TGTGCCAGCAGCTTACTCGCGGGAGGTATTACTAGCACAGATACGCAGTATTTT. V and J are TRBV7-3 and TRBJ2-3; 8 nucleotides agree with TRBD2. The CDR3 covers 18 residues. From germline, CDR1 is SGHTA and CDR2 FQGTGA. The J segment lost 0 bases and the V segment lost 2 bases, leaving 10 bases of the junction unmatched.

The chain combines TRBV13 with TRBJ1-2; tentatively, D is TRBD1 (5 bases). V was cut by 5 bases and J by 8 bases, with 24 bases left in between. The CDR3 covers 16 residues. CDR1 and CDR2 (germline): PRHDT, FYEKMQ (reference sequence). DNA for the CDR3: TGTGCCAGCAGCCCAAGACAGAGCCCGAATTTGGGGGGCTACACCTTC. Translating gives CASSPRQSPNLGGYTF.

V gene TRBV27 combines with J gene TRBJ2-1, with D possibly being TRBD2 (5 bases). In germline, CDR1 is MNHEY, CDR2 SMNVEV (reference sequence). The CDR3 contains 17 residues. Trimming shortened V by 0 bases and J by 3 bases, and 15 bases separated the two germline ends. CDR3 DNA: TGTGCCAGCAGTTTATCACTAGATCTACCCCTCTACAATGAGCAGTTCTTC. As protein: CASSLSLDLPLYNEQFF.

The genes are TRBV9 and TRBJ2-7; D may be TRBD2 (5 bases). Deletions cut 4 bases from V and 2 bases from J, with 10 bases between. The CDR3 has 13 amino acids. Germline V gene data show CDR1 as SGDLS and CDR2 as YYNGEE. The CDR3 nucleotides are TGTGCCAGCAGCCCCGCCGGGACCTACGAGCAGTACTTC. This codes for CASSPAGTYEQYF.

The V and J genes are TRBV5-1 and TRBJ2-6, with D hard to call. The V gene lost 3 bases and the J gene lost 0 bases, with 7 bases spanning the gap. This CDR3 is 15 amino acids long. The germline gives CDR1 SGHRS, CDR2 YFSETQ. The CDR3 is CASSWDFSGANVLTF. Written as DNA, the CDR3 is TGCGCCAGCAGCTGGGATTTCTCTGGGGCCAACGTCCTGACTTTC.

The CDR3 nucleotides are TGTGCCAGCAGGACCGAAACGGGGCTTGAAGCTTTCTTT. Translated: CASRTETGLEAFF. The rearrangement joins TRBV6-5 to TRBJ1-1; TRBD1 might be the D (5 bases). Germline loops: CDR1 MNHEY, CDR2 SVGAGI. CDR3 length: 13 amino acids. Trimming removed 6 bases from V and 7 bases from J, with 15 bases in between.

The chain employs TRBV27 and TRBJ1-1; 8 bases agree with TRBD1. This CDR3 is 15 amino acids long. The V segment lost 2 bases and the J segment 4 bases; nucleotides outside the gene matches: 6. Germline-derived CDR1 and CDR2 are MNHEY and SMNVEV (reference sequence). As DNA, the CDR3 is TGTGCCAGCAGTTTACGGGGCAGGGGGCTCACTGAAGCTTTCTTT. Translated: CASSLRGRGLTEAFF.

The rearrangement links TRBV28 to TRBJ2-7; D is perhaps TRBD1 (8 bases). Trimming removed 5 bases from V and 6 bases from J, with 17 bases in between. CDR3 length: 14 amino acids. Germline V gene sequence: CDR1 MDHEN, CDR2 SYDVKM. The chain's CDR3 is CASSLTGGVAEQYF. In DNA form, the CDR3 reads TGTGCCAGCAGTCTCACAGGGGGGGTTGCCGAGCAGTACTTC. The entire variable domain, with the rest obtained from reference TRBV28 and TRBJ2-7, is as follows: DVKVTQSSRYLVKRTGEKVFLECVQDMDHENMFWYRQDPGLGLRLIYFSYDVKMKEKGDIPEGYSVSREKKERFSLILESASTNQTSMYLCASSLTGGVAEQYFGPGTRLTVT.

The chain joins TRBV10-3 to TRBJ2-5, with D possibly TRBD1 on 5 matching bases. Trimming stripped 0 bases from V and 4 bases from J, with 12 bases between. CDR1 is ENHRY and CDR2 is SYGVKD in the germline V gene. This CDR3 is built from 15 residues. CDR3 DNA sequence: TGTGCCATCAGTGAGTCGGGGCGCCGAGGAGAGACCCAGTACTTC. Its protein product is CAISESGRRGETQYF.

The rearrangement uses TRBV30 and TRBJ2-5; D perhaps matches TRBD2 (6 bases). V was trimmed by 0 bases and J by 5 bases, leaving 13 bases between them. The germline V gene encodes CDR1 GTSNPN and CDR2 SVGIG (reference sequence). CDR3 size: 14 residues. CDR3 region: CAWSVGGSGETQYF. CDR3 DNA sequence: TGTGCCTGGAGTGTTGGGGGGTCCGGGGAGACCCAGTACTTC.

This chain uses TRBV7-9 with TRBJ2-5; 9 bases line up with TRBD2. Trimming took 5 bases from V and 1 from J; bases not matched to a gene: 8. In germline, CDR1 is SEHNR, CDR2 FQNEAQ (reference sequence). The CDR3 has 16 amino acids. The CDR3 coding sequence is TGTGCCAGCAGCGAGCGGACTAGCGTAATCCAAGAGACCCAGTACTTC. Residues: CASSERTSVIQETQYF.

Only one count was recorded for this clone. The chain couples TRBV28 to TRBJ2-5; 11 bases line up with TRBD2. The germline CDR1 and CDR2 sequences are MDHEN and SYDVKM. This CDR3 region has 17 residues. V was pared by 4 bases and J by 5 bases, with 12 bases of the junction left unmatched. The CDR3 sequence is CASSWTLAGGPGETQYF. The CDR3 coding sequence is TGTGCCAGCAGTTGGACCTTAGCGGGAGGGCCGGGGGAGACCCAGTACTTC.

This chain joins TRBV7-3 and TRBJ2-3, with D possibly being TRBD1 (5 bases). Trimming left V 2 bases short and J 0 bases short, with 9 bases between. Looked up from germline, CDR1 is SGHTA and CDR2 is FQGTGA. The CDR3 is 15 residues long. CDR3 bases: TGTGCCAGCAGCTTACAGGGTTCCAGCACAGATACGCAGTATTTT. Residues: CASSLQGSSTDTQYF.

CDR3 sequence reads: CASSVKINSFPETQYF. CDR3 DNA: TGTGCCAGCAGCGTAAAGATAAACTCCTTTCCGGAGACCCAGTACTTC. V and J are TRBV9 and TRBJ2-5; no clear D gene. Germline lookup yields CDR1 SGDLS and CDR2 YYNGEE. The CDR3 is 16 amino acids. The V and J ends lost 1 base and 5 bases respectively, with 18 bases between them.

The chain joins TRBV9 to TRBJ2-7; no definite D call. The germline V gene encodes CDR1 SGDLS and CDR2 YYNGEE. V was pared by 3 bases and J by 4 bases, with 11 bases between. CDR3 size: 13 residues. CDR3 sequence reads: CASSAGALYEQYF. In DNA form, the CDR3 reads TGTGCCAGCAGCGCGGGTGCTCTATACGAGCAGTACTTC.

This clone occurred once. V gene TRBV5-4 combines with J gene TRBJ1-1; D gene uncertain. V lost 4 bases, J lost 3 bases, and 13 bases lay in between. The length of the CDR3 is 14 residues. Germline V gives CDR1 SGHNT, CDR2 YYREEE (reference sequence). The CDR3 is CASSISWRDTEAFF. In nucleotides, the CDR3 is TGTGCCAGCAGCATCAGCTGGAGGGACACTGAAGCTTTCTTT. Looking up the rest from reference TRBV5-4 and TRBJ1-1 gives the full variable domain: ETGVTQSPTHLIKTRGQQVTLRCSSQSGHNTVSWYQQALGQGPQFIFQYYREEENGRGNFPPRFSGLQFPNYSSELNVNALELDDSALYLCASSISWRDTEAFFGQGTRLTVV.

The chain recombines TRBV6-1 with TRBJ1-4; perhaps TRBD1 as D (6 bases). Germline CDR1 is MNHNS and CDR2 is SASEGT. The CDR3 is 16 residues long. Trimming pared 1 base from V and 7 bases from J, leaving 16 bases between. CDR3 amino acids: CASSEDWPGEPEKLFF. CDR3 coding DNA: TGTGCCAGCAGTGAAGACTGGCCAGGGGAGCCTGAAAAACTGTTTTTT.

The chain joins TRBV6-6 to TRBJ2-4, with D possibly being TRBD2 (5 bases). The germline V gene encodes CDR1 MNHNY and CDR2 SVGAGI (reference sequence). CDR3 length: 14 residues. V dropped 0 bases and J dropped 6 bases, with 9 bases sitting between them. This CDR3 is CASSYSTEGNIQYF. In DNA form, the CDR3 reads TGTGCCAGCAGTTACTCCACCGAGGGAAACATTCAGTACTTC.

The chain uses TRBV19 and TRBJ2-1; D is unresolved. V shed 3 bases and J shed 9 bases, with 18 bases lying between them. The CDR3 spans 15 residues. Germline-derived CDR1 and CDR2 are LNHDA and SQIVND (reference sequence). CDR3 nucleotide sequence: TGTGCCAGTAGTATCCCTCCGGCCCTGCCGGGTGAGCAGTTCTTC. Translating gives CASSIPPALPGEQFF.

The rearrangement uses TRBV27 and TRBJ2-7; a possible D gene is TRBD1 (6 bases). Trimming shortened V by 6 bases and J by 4 bases, and 19 bases separated the two germline ends. Germline lookup yields CDR1 MNHEY and CDR2 SMNVEV (reference sequence). CDR3 length: 15 residues. The CDR3 DNA follows: TGTGCCAGCAGCCCTAAGCCAGGGGCTCTTTACGAGCAGTACTTC. It translates to CASSPKPGALYEQYF.

The genes are TRBV4-1 and TRBJ2-1; 7 nucleotides agree with TRBD1. This CDR3 region has 16 residues. After removal of 1 base from V and 7 bases from J, the junction contained 10 bases not matched to a gene. Germline V CDR1 and CDR2: MGHRA, YSYEKL. This chain's CDR3 is CASSQGGGQLLNEQFF. As DNA, the CDR3 is TGCGCCAGCAGCCAAGGTGGGGGACAGCTTTTGAATGAGCAGTTCTTC.

The chain combines TRBV28 with TRBJ2-7; a weak D match, TRBD2 (5 bases). Germline V gene lookup returns CDR1 MDHEN and CDR2 SYDVKM. Trimming cost V 5 bases and J 2 bases, with 10 bases left between them. The CDR3 is 13 residues long. CDR3 region: CASSPGGPYEQYF. In DNA form, the CDR3 reads TGTGCCAGCAGTCCCGGAGGACCCTACGAGCAGTACTTC.

The chain couples TRBV9 to TRBJ1-2, with 7 bases aligning to TRBD1. Germline V CDR1 and CDR2: SGDLS, YYNGEE. With V trimmed by 0 bases and J by 8 bases, 16 bases remained unmatched. CDR3 length: 17 residues. The DNA of the CDR3 is TGTGCCAGCAGCGTAGCCCTGAAAGGGGGCGACCCAAGAGGCTACACCTTC. Its protein is CASSVALKGGDPRGYTF.